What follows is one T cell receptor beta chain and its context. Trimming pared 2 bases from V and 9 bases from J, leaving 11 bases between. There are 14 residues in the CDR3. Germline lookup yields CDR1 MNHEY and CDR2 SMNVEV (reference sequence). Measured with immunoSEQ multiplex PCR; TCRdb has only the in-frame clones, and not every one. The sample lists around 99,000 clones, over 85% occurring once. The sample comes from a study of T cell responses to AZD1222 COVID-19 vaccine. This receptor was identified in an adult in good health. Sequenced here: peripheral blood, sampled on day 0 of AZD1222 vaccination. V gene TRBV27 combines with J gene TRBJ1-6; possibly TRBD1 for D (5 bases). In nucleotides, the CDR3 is TGTGCCAGCAGTTTAGACGGGGGATTTTCACCCCTCCACTTT. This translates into CASSLDGGFSPLHF.